This T cell receptor beta chain was retrieved from a study of shared clonotypes between healthy human individuals. The study drew all its donors from Caucasian adults living in Nashville, Tennessee. The ends were cut back, 5 bases at V and 7 bases at J, with 6 bases in the middle. Per the germline V gene, CDR1 is MDHEN and CDR2 is SYDVKM. CDR3 size: 10 residues. The test was conducted at deep level. DNA input for the unsorted PBMC replicate PCRs was about 0.3 ug, 30,000 or so T cell genomes. Repertoires were generated with immunoSEQ multiplex PCR, while TCRdb's copy carries only in-frame clones and drops some. The sample shows 520,000 or so clones, 79% of them seen only once.

This clonotype was obtained from a woman between 35 and 50 years old in good health. Some clones in this sample may be carry-over from other donors' samples. The sample consisted of PBMCs. The V and J genes are TRBV28 and TRBJ2-7; D is unresolved. This CDR3 reads CASSTAEQYF. CDR3 nucleotides: TGTGCCAGCAGTACCGCGGAGCAGTACTTC.